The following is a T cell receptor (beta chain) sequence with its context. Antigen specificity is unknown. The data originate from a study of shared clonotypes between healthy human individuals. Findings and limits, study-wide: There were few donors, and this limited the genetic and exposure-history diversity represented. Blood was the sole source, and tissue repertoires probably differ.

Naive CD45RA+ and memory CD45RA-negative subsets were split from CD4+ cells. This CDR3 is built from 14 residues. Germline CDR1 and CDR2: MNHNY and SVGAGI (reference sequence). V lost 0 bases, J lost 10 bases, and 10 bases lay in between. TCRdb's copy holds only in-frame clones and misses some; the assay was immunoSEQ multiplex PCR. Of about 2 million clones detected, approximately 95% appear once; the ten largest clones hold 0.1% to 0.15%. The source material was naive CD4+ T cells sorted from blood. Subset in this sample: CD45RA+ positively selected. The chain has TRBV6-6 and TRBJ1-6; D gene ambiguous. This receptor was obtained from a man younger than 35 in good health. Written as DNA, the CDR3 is TGTGCCAGCAGTTACTCGATCTATGAGTCACCCCTCCACTTT. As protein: CASSYSIYESPLHF.